This TCR beta chain was identified during a study of T cell repertoires in cytomegalovirus infection. General study results and limits: Dominating the ex vivo response were HLA-C-restricted CMV-specific TCR beta clonotypes. Adding up the frequency of public TCR beta families identified people who carried CMV plus the relevant HLA.

CDR1 is MGHRA, CDR2 YSYEKL, per germline. V was cut by 5 bases and J by 4 bases, with 14 bases left in between. The CDR3 spans 14 residues. A single record per CDR3 protein comes from TCRdb applying MiXCR to the reads. The sample has about 770,000 distinct CDR3 sequences, almost 30% seen once; the top ten hold over 10%. This clonotype was counted between two and nine times. Its antigen is unknown. The chain combines TRBV4-1 with TRBJ1-1; D not certain. This specimen was cultured CD8+ T cells from PBMCs, taken from culture after CMV antigen stimulation. This TCR was sampled from a human donor in good health (CMV status not recorded). Some clones in this sample may be carry-over from other donors' samples. CDR3 in amino acids: CASSFDGSGTEAFF. CDR3 nucleotides: TGCGCCAGCAGCTTCGACGGCAGCGGCACTGAAGCTTTCTTT.